Listed below are T cell receptor beta chains from one sample, sequenced in a study of blood T cell repertoires in COVID-19. Assay: immunoSEQ multiplex PCR; the TCRdb copy retains only in-frame clones and omits some. The data show about 380,000 clones, with approximately 90% seen just once and more than 0.95% held by the top ten. The sequencing input was PBMCs or T cells enriched from blood (not recorded which). These receptor sequences come from a woman between 18 and 30 years old who had recovered from COVID-19. Both conserved end residues are part of each CDR3. Each record gives: CDR3 protein, CDR3 DNA, V gene, J gene, clone size, D gene. The D gene is left open where the match is weak. Rows give clone size only sometimes, using once, few, many, or a class for an expanded clone.

CDR3 protein: CSVEAENTIYF
CDR3 DNA: TGCAGCGTTGAGGCAGAAAACACCATATATTTT
V gene: TRBV29-1
J gene: TRBJ1-3
clone size: NA
D gene: NA

CDR3 protein: CASSFQTGLAYGYTF
CDR3 DNA: TGTGCCAGCAGCTTTCAGACAGGGTTAGCCTATGGCTACACCTTC
V gene: TRBV5-4
J gene: TRBJ1-2
clone size: once
D gene: TRBD1

CDR3 protein: CASSRRGDTQYF
CDR3 DNA: TGTGCCAGCAGCCGCAGGGGAGATACGCAGTATTTT
V gene: TRBV6-5
J gene: TRBJ2-3
clone size: NA
D gene: NA

CDR3 protein: CASSPFPQGLNIQYF
CDR3 DNA: TGTGCCAGCAGCCCTTTCCCCCAGGGTCTAAACATTCAGTACTTC
V gene: TRBV7-2
J gene: TRBJ2-4
clone size: NA
D gene: NA

CDR3 protein: CASSQDIAGNTIYF
CDR3 DNA: TGTGCCAGCAGCCAAGATATAGCTGGAAACACCATATATTTT
V gene: TRBV3-1/TRBV3-2
J gene: TRBJ1-3
clone size: NA
D gene: NA

CDR3 protein: CAWSPVGNTIYF
CDR3 DNA: TGTGCCTGGAGTCCCGTTGGAAACACCATATATTTT
V gene: TRBV30
J gene: TRBJ1-3
clone size: NA
D gene: NA

CDR3 protein: CASSLQGARTNTEAFF
CDR3 DNA: TGTGCCAGCAGCTTACAGGGGGCGAGAACAAACACTGAAGCTTTCTTT
V gene: TRBV7-9
J gene: TRBJ1-1
clone size: NA
D gene: TRBD1

CDR3 protein: CASSWKQGYGYTF
CDR3 DNA: TGTGCCAGCAGTTGGAAACAGGGCTATGGCTACACCTTC
V gene: TRBV28
J gene: TRBJ1-2
clone size: NA
D gene: NA

CDR3 protein: CASRGQEAANEKLFF
CDR3 DNA: TGTGCCAGTAGGGGACAGGAGGCAGCTAATGAAAAACTGTTTTTT
V gene: TRBV19
J gene: TRBJ1-4
clone size: NA
D gene: TRBD1

CDR3 protein: CATSSVYSNQPQHF
CDR3 DNA: TGTGCCACCAGCAGTGTTTATAGCAATCAGCCCCAGCATTTT
V gene: TRBV15
J gene: TRBJ1-5
clone size: NA
D gene: NA

CDR3 protein: CAISEDRGLNYGYTF
CDR3 DNA: TGTGCCATCAGTGAGGACAGAGGTCTAAACTATGGCTACACCTTC
V gene: TRBV10-3
J gene: TRBJ1-2
clone size: NA
D gene: NA

CDR3 protein: CASSQQGFTEDNEQFF
CDR3 DNA: TGCGCCAGCAGCCAACAGGGTTTTACAGAGGACAATGAGCAGTTCTTC
V gene: TRBV4-1
J gene: TRBJ2-1
clone size: NA
D gene: NA

CDR3 protein: CASSLIAGGYSPLHF
CDR3 DNA: TGTGCCAGCAGTTTAATAGCAGGGGGCTACTCACCCCTCCACTTT
V gene: TRBV27
J gene: TRBJ1-6
clone size: NA
D gene: TRBD1

CDR3 protein: CASSYLLSSRVQDGNQPQHF
CDR3 DNA: TGTGCCAGCAGTTACCTCTTATCCTCCCGGGTGCAAGATGGCAATCAGCCCCAGCATTTT
V gene: TRBV6-2/TRBV6-3
J gene: TRBJ1-5
clone size: NA
D gene: NA

CDR3 protein: CASSLRGTEAFF
CDR3 DNA: TGTGCCAGCAGCTTAAGGGGTACTGAAGCTTTCTTT
V gene: TRBV5-4
J gene: TRBJ1-1
clone size: NA
D gene: NA

CDR3 protein: CATSRDWLAGGNEQFF
CDR3 DNA: TGTGCCACCAGCAGAGATTGGCTAGCGGGGGGAAATGAGCAGTTCTTC
V gene: TRBV15
J gene: TRBJ2-1
clone size: NA
D gene: TRBD2

CDR3 protein: CASSPPSRELTDTQYF
CDR3 DNA: TGTGCCAGCTCACCACCGAGCAGGGAATTAACAGATACGCAGTATTTT
V gene: TRBV18
J gene: TRBJ2-3
clone size: NA
D gene: NA

CDR3 protein: CASTPGVGYGYTF
CDR3 DNA: TGTGCCAGCACACCAGGGGTCGGCTATGGCTACACCTTC
V gene: TRBV27
J gene: TRBJ1-2
clone size: NA
D gene: NA

CDR3 protein: CASSLRTSGGGSTDTQYF
CDR3 DNA: TGTGCCAGCAGCTTACGGACTAGCGGGGGGGGAAGCACAGATACGCAGTATTTT
V gene: TRBV11-2
J gene: TRBJ2-3
clone size: once
D gene: TRBD2

CDR3 protein: CASGFRGGDTEAFF
CDR3 DNA: TGTGCCAGCGGTTTCAGGGGAGGGGACACTGAAGCTTTCTTT
V gene: TRBV2
J gene: TRBJ1-1
clone size: NA
D gene: NA